These 15 T cell receptor beta chains were all obtained from the same sample, sequenced in a study of cytomegalovirus exposure and HLA in healthy donors. The study ran its PCR with 60 Vbeta and 13 Jbeta primers. Assay used: immunoSEQ multiplex PCR; TCRdb lists only in-frame clones, some missing. The data show 150,000 to 200,000 clones, 77% seen once. Sample: PBMCs. The receptors stem from a woman aged 35 to 49 in good health and CMV-seropositive.

For this clone: The sample has other DNA sequences that encode this CDR3 too. CDR3 DNA: TGCGCCAGCAGCCTGACAGTGAACACTGAAGCTTTCTTT. Translated: CASSLTVNTEAFF. This chain links TRBV5-1 with TRBJ1-1; D perhaps matches TRBD1 (5 bases). Germline V lookup: CDR1 SGHRS, CDR2 YFSETQ. The CDR3 runs to 13 residues. V gave up 4 bases and J gave up 0 bases, with 7 bases separating them. The complete variable domain, with remaining parts taken from reference TRBV5-1 and TRBJ1-1, reads KAGVTQTPRYLIKTRGQQVTLSCSPISGHRSVSWYQQTPGQGLQFLFEYFSETQRNKGNFPGRFSGRQFSNSRSEMNVSTLELGDSALYLCASSLTVNTEAFFGQGTRLTVV.

In the case of this clone: Other DNA sequences in this sample translate to the same CDR3. The chain joins TRBV9 to TRBJ2-1; 9 positions match TRBD1. The CDR3 is 15 amino acids. Germline lookup yields CDR1 SGDLS and CDR2 YYNGEE. J was trimmed by 0 bases and V by 2 bases; bases with no gene match: 0. In nucleotides, the CDR3 is TGTGCCAGCAGCGTGGGACAGGGCTCCTACAATGAGCAGTTCTTC. This encodes CASSVGQGSYNEQFF.

A few counts support this clone. This rearrangement joins TRBV29-1 to TRBJ1-1, with TRBD1 as a possible D gene (6 bases). The CDR3 has 13 amino acids. V dropped 5 bases and J dropped 0 bases, with 10 bases sitting between them. Germline CDR1 is SQVTM and CDR2 is ANQGSEA. The CDR3, as DNA: TGCAGCGTTAGTGGACAGTTGAACACTGAAGCTTTCTTT. Translating gives CSVSGQLNTEAFF.

The gene calls are TRBV10-1 and TRBJ2-3, with 8 bases fitting TRBD1. From germline, CDR1 is WNHNN and CDR2 SYGVQD (reference sequence). J lost 4 bases, V lost 4 bases, and 4 bases had no gene match. CDR3 size: 14 residues. CDR3: CASSGSGGADTQYF. DNA for the CDR3: TGCGCCAGCAGTGGATCAGGGGGCGCAGATACGCAGTATTTT.

This chain joins TRBV10-2 and TRBJ2-7; D remains unclear. The CDR3 runs 14 residues. V was clipped by 5 bases and J by 4 bases, with 15 bases between them. CDR1 is WSHSY, CDR2 SAAADI, per germline. The CDR3 sequence is CASSSNVLKYEQYF. In nucleotides, the CDR3 is TGCGCCAGCAGTTCTAACGTACTTAAATACGAGCAGTACTTC.

The rearrangement links TRBV30 to TRBJ1-3, with D possibly being TRBD1 (5 bases). The V and J ends lost 0 bases and 10 bases respectively, with 13 bases between them. Germline-derived CDR1 and CDR2 are GTSNPN and SVGIG (reference sequence). The CDR3 runs to 13 residues. DNA for the CDR3: TGTGCCTGGAGTGTACCTGGGTCAGGGACCATATATTTT. This sequence encodes CAWSVPGSGTIYF.

V is TRBV19 and J is TRBJ2-1, with 13 nucleotides matching TRBD2. The length of the CDR3 is 17 residues. The germline gives CDR1 LNHDA, CDR2 SQIVND (reference sequence). Trimming at V came to 2 bases and at J to 4 bases, leaving 5 bases not matched to a gene. Here the CDR3 DNA reads TGTGCCAGTAGTATACGGACTAGCGGGGGAGCGTACAATGAGCAGTTCTTC. Its translation is CASSIRTSGGAYNEQFF.

Only one count was recorded for this clone. The chain combines TRBV15 with TRBJ2-2, with D tentatively TRBD1 (5 bases). V lost 1 base, J lost 3 bases, and 6 bases lay in between. This CDR3 is built from 14 residues. Germline CDR1 LNHNV, CDR2 YYDKDF (reference sequence). CDR3 sequence reads: CATSRARDTGELFF. DNA for the CDR3: TGTGCCACCAGCAGAGCCAGGGACACCGGGGAGCTGTTTTTT.

The chain joins TRBV27 to TRBJ2-6; D may be TRBD1 (5 bases). V lost 5 bases, J lost 0 bases, and 11 bases lay in between. Germline V gene lookup returns CDR1 MNHEY and CDR2 SMNVEV (reference sequence). CDR3 size: 16 residues. The CDR3 loop reads CASSERQLSGANVLTF. DNA for the CDR3: TGTGCCAGCAGTGAGCGACAGCTCTCTGGGGCCAACGTCCTGACTTTC. The full variable domain, in which reference TRBV27 and TRBJ2-6 provide the parts outside the CDR3, is EAQVTQNPRYLITVTGKKLTVTCSQNMNHEYMSWYRQDPGLGLRQIYYSMNVEVTDKGDVPEGYKVSRKEKRNFPLILESPSPNQTSLYFCASSERQLSGANVLTFGAGSRLTVL.

The chain uses TRBV7-2 and TRBJ1-4, with D tentatively TRBD1 (5 bases). Looked up from germline, CDR1 is SGHTA and CDR2 is FQGNSA. The CDR3 extends over 15 amino acids. Trimming stripped 5 bases from V and 5 bases from J, with 15 bases between. The CDR3 DNA reads TGTGCCAGCAGCCAACCGGGACTACTCAATGAAAAACTGTTTTTT. This translates into CASSQPGLLNEKLFF. Full variable domain (outside the CDR3, taken from reference TRBV7-2 and TRBJ1-4): GAGVSQSPSNKVTEKGKDVELRCDPISGHTALYWYRQSLGQGLEFLIYFQGNSAPDKSGLPSDRFSAERTGGSVSTLTIQRTQQEDSAVYLCASSQPGLLNEKLFFGSGTQLSVL.

The rearrangement uses TRBV5-4 and TRBJ2-7; 9 bases agree with TRBD2. With V trimmed by 4 bases and J by 5 bases, 10 bases remained unmatched. Germline V gene data show CDR1 as SGHNT and CDR2 as YYREEE (reference sequence). The CDR3 has 15 residues. This CDR3 is CASSGGGLAWDEQYF. DNA of the CDR3: TGTGCCAGCAGCGGGGGGGGACTAGCTTGGGACGAGCAGTACTTC.

This clone came up a few times. The rearrangement joins TRBV19 to TRBJ2-6; 7 positions match TRBD1. The germline V gene encodes CDR1 LNHDA and CDR2 SQIVND (reference sequence). The CDR3 has 16 residues. V trimming: 5 bases; J trimming: 2 bases; junction bases outside the gene matches: 6. The CDR3 loop reads CASSSSGTAGANVLTF. The CDR3 DNA follows: TGTGCCAGTAGTTCATCCGGGACAGCTGGGGCCAACGTCCTGACTTTC.

The genes are TRBV19 and TRBJ2-1, with D hard to call. The CDR3 spans 13 residues. The germline V gene encodes CDR1 LNHDA and CDR2 SQIVND (reference sequence). V lost 5 bases, J lost 8 bases, and 13 bases lay in between. The chain's CDR3 is CASSQRSAYEQFF. CDR3 nucleotide sequence: TGTGCCAGTAGTCAGAGGTCTGCCTATGAGCAGTTCTTC.

The chain combines TRBV19 with TRBJ1-5; D perhaps matches TRBD1 (6 bases). CDR1 and CDR2 (germline): LNHDA, SQIVND (reference sequence). This CDR3 contains 14 residues. V was trimmed by 3 bases and J by 5 bases, leaving 11 bases between them. As DNA, the CDR3 is TGTGCCAGTAGTATTATGCCAGGGGATCAGCCCCAGCATTTT. Translating it yields CASSIMPGDQPQHF.

CDR3 residues: CACWRGLAQEASEQFF. The DNA of the CDR3 is TGTGCCTGTTGGCGGGGACTAGCACAAGAGGCGAGTGAGCAGTTCTTC. The gene calls are TRBV30 and TRBJ2-1, with 9 bases matching TRBD2. The CDR3 is 16 residues long. CDR1 and CDR2 from the germline V gene are GTSNPN and SVGIG (reference sequence). V was clipped by 6 bases and J by 9 bases; unmatched bases: 18.